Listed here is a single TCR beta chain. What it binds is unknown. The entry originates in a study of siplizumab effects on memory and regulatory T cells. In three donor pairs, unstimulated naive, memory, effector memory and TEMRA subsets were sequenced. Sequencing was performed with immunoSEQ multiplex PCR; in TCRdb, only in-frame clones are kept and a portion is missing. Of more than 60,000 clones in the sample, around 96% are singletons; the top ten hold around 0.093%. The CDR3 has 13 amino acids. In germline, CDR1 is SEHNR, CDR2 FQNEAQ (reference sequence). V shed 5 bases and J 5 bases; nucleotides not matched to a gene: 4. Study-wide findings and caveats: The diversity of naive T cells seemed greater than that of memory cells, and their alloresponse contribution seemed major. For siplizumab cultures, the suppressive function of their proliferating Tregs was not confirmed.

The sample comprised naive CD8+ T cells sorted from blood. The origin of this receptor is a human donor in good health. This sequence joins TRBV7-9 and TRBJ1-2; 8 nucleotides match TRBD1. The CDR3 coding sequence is TGTGCCAGCAGCCCGACAGGGGTTTATGGCTACACCTTC. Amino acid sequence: CASSPTGVYGYTF.